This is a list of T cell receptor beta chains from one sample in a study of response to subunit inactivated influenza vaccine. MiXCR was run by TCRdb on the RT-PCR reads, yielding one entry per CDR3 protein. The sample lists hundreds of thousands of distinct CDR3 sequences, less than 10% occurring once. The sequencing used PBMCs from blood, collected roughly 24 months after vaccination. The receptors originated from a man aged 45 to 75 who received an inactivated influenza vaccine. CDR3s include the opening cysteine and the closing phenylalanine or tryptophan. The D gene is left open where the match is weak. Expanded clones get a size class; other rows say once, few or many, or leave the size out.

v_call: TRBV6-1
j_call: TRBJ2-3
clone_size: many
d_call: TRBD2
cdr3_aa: CASTLWASGTSTDTQYF
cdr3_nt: TGTGCCAGCACCCTTTGGGCTAGCGGGACTAGCACAGATACGCAGTATTTT

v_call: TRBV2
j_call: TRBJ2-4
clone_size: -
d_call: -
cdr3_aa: CASIVLAENIQYF
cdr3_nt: TGTGCCAGCATCGTACTAGCCGAAAACATTCAGTACTTC

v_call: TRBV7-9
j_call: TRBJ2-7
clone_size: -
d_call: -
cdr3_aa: CASSLSPSGANSYEQYF
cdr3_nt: TGTGCCAGCAGCTTAAGTCCCTCTGGCGCGAACTCCTACGAGCAGTACTTC

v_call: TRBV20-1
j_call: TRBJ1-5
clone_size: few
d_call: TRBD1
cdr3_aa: CSARGQGSGQPQHF
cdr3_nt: TGCAGTGCTAGAGGACAGGGATCGGGTCAGCCCCAGCATTTT

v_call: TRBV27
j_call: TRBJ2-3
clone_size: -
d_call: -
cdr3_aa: CASREAGQTKSTDTQYF
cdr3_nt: TGTGCCAGCCGTGAAGCCGGACAGACGAAGAGCACAGATACGCAGTATTTT

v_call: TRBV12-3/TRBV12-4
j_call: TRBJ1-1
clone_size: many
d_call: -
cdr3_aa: CASSTNDRKEAFF
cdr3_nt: TGTGCCAGCAGTACCAATGACAGGAAGGAAGCTTTCTTT

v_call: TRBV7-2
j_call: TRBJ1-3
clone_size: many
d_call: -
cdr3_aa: CASSFGDTRNTIYF
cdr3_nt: TGTGCCAGCAGCTTTGGGGACACAAGAAACACCATATATTTT

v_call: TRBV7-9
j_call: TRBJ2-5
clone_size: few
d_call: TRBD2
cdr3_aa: CASSAGTSLETQYF
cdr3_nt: TGTGCCAGCAGCGCAGGGACTAGCCTGGAGACCCAGTACTTC

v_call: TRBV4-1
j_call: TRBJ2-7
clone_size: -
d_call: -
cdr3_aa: CASSQVSSYEQYF
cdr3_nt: TGCGCCAGCAGCCAAGTCAGCTCCTACGAGCAGTACTTC

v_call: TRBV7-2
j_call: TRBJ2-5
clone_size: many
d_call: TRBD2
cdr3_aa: CASSRGLAGDGETQYF
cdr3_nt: TGTGCCAGCAGCCGGGGACTAGCGGGAGACGGTGAGACCCAGTACTTC

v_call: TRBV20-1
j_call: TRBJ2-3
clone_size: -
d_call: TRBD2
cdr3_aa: CSARPPGAGSTDTQYF
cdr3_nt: TGCAGTGCTAGGCCCCCCGGAGCGGGGAGCACAGATACGCAGTATTTT

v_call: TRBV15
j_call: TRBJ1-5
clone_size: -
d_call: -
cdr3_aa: CATSRDTGQPQHF
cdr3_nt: TGTGCCACCAGCAGAGATACGGGCCAGCCCCAGCATTTT

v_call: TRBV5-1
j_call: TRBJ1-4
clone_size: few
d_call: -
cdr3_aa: CASSSNGGMDGEKLFF
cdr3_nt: TGCGCCAGCAGCTCAAACGGGGGAATGGACGGTGAAAAACTGTTTTTT

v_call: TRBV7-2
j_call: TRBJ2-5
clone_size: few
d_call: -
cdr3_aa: CASSLEVGSGETQYF
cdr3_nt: TGTGCCAGCAGCTTAGAAGTCGGTTCTGGCGAGACCCAGTACTTC

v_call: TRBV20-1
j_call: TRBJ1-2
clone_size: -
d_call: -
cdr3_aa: CSASGARANYGYTF
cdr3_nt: TGCAGTGCGAGTGGGGCGCGAGCTAACTATGGCTACACCTTC

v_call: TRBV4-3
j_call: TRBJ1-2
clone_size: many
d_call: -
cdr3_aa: CASSQDLGREDYGYTF
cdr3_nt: TGCGCCAGCAGCCAAGATCTCGGCAGGGAGGACTATGGCTACACCTTC

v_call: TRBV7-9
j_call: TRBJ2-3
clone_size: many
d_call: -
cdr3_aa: CASSLGIAAPSTDTQYF
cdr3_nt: TGTGCCAGCAGCTTAGGAATCGCGGCCCCTAGCACAGATACGCAGTATTTT

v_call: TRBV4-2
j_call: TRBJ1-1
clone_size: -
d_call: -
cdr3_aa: CACSQVWEDAEAFF
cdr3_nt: TGTGCCTGCAGCCAAGTGTGGGAGGACGCTGAAGCTTTCTTT

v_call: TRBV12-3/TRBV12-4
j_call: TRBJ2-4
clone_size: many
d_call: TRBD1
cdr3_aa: CASSTGQGNIQYF
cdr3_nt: TGTGCCAGCAGTACCGGACAGGGCAACATTCAGTACTTC

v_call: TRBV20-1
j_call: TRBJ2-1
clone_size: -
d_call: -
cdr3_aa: CSARLEYNEQFF
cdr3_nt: TGCAGTGCGCGACTAGAGTACAATGAGCAGTTCTTC

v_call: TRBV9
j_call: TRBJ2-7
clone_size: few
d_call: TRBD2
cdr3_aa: CASSVDPGTSGYEQYF
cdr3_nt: TGTGCCAGCAGCGTAGACCCTGGGACTAGCGGCTACGAGCAGTACTTC

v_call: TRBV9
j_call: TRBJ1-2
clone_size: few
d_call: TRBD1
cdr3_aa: CASSVARGQNNYGYTF
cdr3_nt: TGTGCCAGCAGCGTAGCTCGGGGACAGAATAACTATGGCTACACCTTC

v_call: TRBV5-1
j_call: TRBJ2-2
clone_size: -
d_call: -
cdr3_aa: CASSLVLGDSTGELFF
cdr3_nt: TGCGCCAGCAGCTTGGTGCTAGGCGATTCCACCGGGGAGCTGTTTTTT

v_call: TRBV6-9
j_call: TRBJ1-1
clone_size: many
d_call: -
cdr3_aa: CASRDDVSAEAFF
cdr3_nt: TGTGCCAGCAGAGATGATGTGTCGGCTGAAGCTTTCTTT

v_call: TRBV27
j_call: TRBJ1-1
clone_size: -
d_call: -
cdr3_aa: CASCINGLMNTEAFF
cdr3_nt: TGTGCCAGCTGCATAAACGGACTCATGAACACTGAAGCTTTCTTT

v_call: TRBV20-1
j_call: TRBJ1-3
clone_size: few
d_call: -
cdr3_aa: CSVDSATGNTIYF
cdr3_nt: TGCAGTGTCGACAGCGCAACTGGAAACACCATATATTTT

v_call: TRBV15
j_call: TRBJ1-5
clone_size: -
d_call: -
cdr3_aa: CATSAELANQPQHF
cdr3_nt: TGTGCCACCAGCGCGGAACTCGCCAATCAGCCCCAGCATTTT

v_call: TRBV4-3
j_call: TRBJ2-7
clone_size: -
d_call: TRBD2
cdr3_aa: CASSQVPGGSYEQYF
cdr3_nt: TGCGCCAGCAGCCAAGTTCCGGGAGGCTCCTACGAGCAGTACTTC

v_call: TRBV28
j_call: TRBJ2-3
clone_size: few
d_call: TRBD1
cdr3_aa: CASSLANRGRLGVPSTDTQYF
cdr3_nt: TGTGCCAGCAGTCTAGCGAACAGGGGGCGCTTAGGGGTCCCTAGCACAGATACGCAGTATTTT

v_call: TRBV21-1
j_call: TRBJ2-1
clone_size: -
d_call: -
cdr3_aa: CASSKVGRTEQFF
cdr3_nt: TGTGCCAGCAGCAAAGTTGGGAGGACTGAGCAGTTCTTC

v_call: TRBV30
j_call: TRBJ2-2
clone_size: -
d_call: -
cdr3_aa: CAWSVQATGELFF
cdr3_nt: TGTGCCTGGAGTGTACAGGCGACCGGGGAGCTGTTTTTT

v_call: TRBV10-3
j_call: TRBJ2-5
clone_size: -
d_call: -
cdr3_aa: CAIGAEETQYF
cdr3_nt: TGTGCCATTGGGGCCGAAGAGACCCAGTACTTC

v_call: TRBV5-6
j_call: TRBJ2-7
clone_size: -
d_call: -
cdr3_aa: CASSLLFGGEQYF
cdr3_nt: TGTGCCAGCAGCTTGCTTTTCGGGGGCGAGCAGTACTTC

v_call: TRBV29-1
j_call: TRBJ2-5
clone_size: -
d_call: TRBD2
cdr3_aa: CSGGSSGVLQETQYF
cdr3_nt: TGCAGCGGGGGAAGTAGCGGGGTTTTACAAGAGACCCAGTACTTC

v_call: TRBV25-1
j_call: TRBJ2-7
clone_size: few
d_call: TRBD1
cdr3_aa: CASSNYRGAFYEQYF
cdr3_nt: TGTGCCAGCAGTAACTACAGGGGCGCCTTCTACGAGCAGTACTTC

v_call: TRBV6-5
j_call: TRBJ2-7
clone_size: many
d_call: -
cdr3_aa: CASSYSGGPLYEQYF
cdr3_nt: TGTGCCAGCAGTTACTCGGGGGGGCCCCTCTACGAGCAGTACTTC

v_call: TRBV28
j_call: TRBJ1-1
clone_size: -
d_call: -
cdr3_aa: CASGLQGEAFF
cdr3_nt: TGTGCCAGCGGGCTACAAGGTGAAGCTTTCTTT

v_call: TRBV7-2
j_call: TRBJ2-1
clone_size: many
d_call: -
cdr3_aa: CASSPSGLRSLFNEQFF
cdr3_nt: TGTGCCAGCAGCCCCTCAGGGCTGAGGTCCCTTTTCAATGAGCAGTTCTTC

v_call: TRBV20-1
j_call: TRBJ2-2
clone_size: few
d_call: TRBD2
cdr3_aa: CSAAAGAGELFF
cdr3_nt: TGCAGTGCTGCGGCGGGGGCCGGGGAGCTGTTTTTT

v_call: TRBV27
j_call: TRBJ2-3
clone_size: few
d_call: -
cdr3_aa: CASSLGGGAQGTDTQYF
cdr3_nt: TGTGCCAGCAGTTTAGGGGGCGGGGCCCAGGGCACAGATACGCAGTATTTT

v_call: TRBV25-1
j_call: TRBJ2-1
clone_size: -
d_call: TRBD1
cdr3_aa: CASRSTGISYNEQFF
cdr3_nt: TGTGCCAGCAGATCGACAGGGATCAGCTACAATGAGCAGTTCTTC

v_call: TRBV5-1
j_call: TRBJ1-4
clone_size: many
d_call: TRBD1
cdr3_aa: CASSPGTGGSNEKLFF
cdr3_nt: TGCGCCAGCAGCCCCGGGACAGGGGGCTCTAATGAAAAACTGTTTTTT

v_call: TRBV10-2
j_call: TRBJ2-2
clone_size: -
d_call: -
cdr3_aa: CASSPTPTKGGELFF
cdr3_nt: TGCGCCAGCAGTCCCACACCGACCAAGGGCGGGGAGCTGTTTTTT

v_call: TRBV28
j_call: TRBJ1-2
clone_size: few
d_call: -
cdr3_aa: CASSLVGGTDGYTF
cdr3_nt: TGTGCCAGCAGTTTAGTTGGAGGGACTGATGGCTACACCTTC

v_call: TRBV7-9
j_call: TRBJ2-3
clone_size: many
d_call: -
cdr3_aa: CASSRSGSSTDTQYF
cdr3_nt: TGTGCCAGCAGCCGAAGCGGTAGCAGCACAGATACGCAGTATTTT

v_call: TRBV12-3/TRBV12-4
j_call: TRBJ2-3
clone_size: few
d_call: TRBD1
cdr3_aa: CASSLGWTGSTDTQYF
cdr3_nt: TGTGCCAGCAGTTTAGGGTGGACAGGGAGCACAGATACGCAGTATTTT

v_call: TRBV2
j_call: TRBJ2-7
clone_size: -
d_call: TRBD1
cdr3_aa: CASVWDRAYEQYF
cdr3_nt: TGTGCCAGCGTCTGGGACAGGGCCTACGAGCAGTACTTC